Each of the 13 T cell receptor beta chains below was sequenced from the same sample in a study of T-cell memory formation after mild COVID-19. TCRdb redid the calling of the 5' RACE reads with MiXCR, one entry per CDR3 protein. The data contain 560,000 or so distinct CDR3 sequences, around 15% of them singletons. The sequencing sample was made of PBMCs or a T cell subset sorted from them (not recorded which). The receptors originated from an adult woman who had mild COVID-19 (a few samples of this study predate the infection). Cell type and time point are not known.

This clonotype appeared many times. The chain has TRBV5-1 and TRBJ2-3, with 13 nucleotides matching TRBD2. The V and J ends lost 3 bases and 5 bases, in that order; junction bases with no gene match: 6. CDR3 length: 16 residues. Germline assignment: CDR1 SGHRS and CDR2 YFSETQ. For the CDR3, the DNA is TGCGCCAGCAGCTCTACTAGCGGGGGGGCCGGAGATACGCAGTATTTT. Protein sequence: CASSSTSGGAGDTQYF.

This clonotype has more than one count but fewer than ten. The V call is TRBV6-5, the J call TRBJ2-1; the D is unclear. Germline loops: CDR1 MNHEY, CDR2 SVGAGI. The V gene lost 10 bases and the J gene lost 0 bases, with 16 bases spanning the gap. This CDR3 contains 15 residues. The CDR3 region is CATLGSWSSYNEQFF. The CDR3 coding sequence is TGTGCCACCCTGGGTAGTTGGAGCTCCTACAATGAGCAGTTCTTC.

The J gene is TRBJ2-3, the V gene TRBV6-1, with TRBD2 identical over 9 bases. V lost 8 bases, J lost 5 bases, and 11 bases stayed unmatched. Germline V gene data show CDR1 as MNHNS and CDR2 as SASEGT. The CDR3 is 15 amino acids. CDR3 DNA: TGTGCCAGCGGGACATGGCGGGGGGGCCAAGATACGCAGTATTTT. Protein product: CASGTWRGGQDTQYF.

This chain links TRBV5-1 with TRBJ1-1; perhaps TRBD1 as D (5 bases). The germline V and J ends were trimmed by 3 bases and 1 base, with 13 bases remaining between them. This CDR3 region has 15 residues. Germline CDR1 reads SGHRS; CDR2 reads YFSETQ. The CDR3 nucleotides are TGCGCCAGCAGCTGGACGGGGGGAACGAACACTGAAGCTTTCTTT. This translates into CASSWTGGTNTEAFF.

This rearrangement joins TRBV12-3 or TRBV12-4 to TRBJ2-7, with D perhaps given as TRBD1 or TRBD2 (5 bases each). Trimming left V 5 bases short and J 2 bases short, with 10 bases between. This CDR3 has 13 amino acids. The CDR3 region is CASSGGNTYEQYF. CDR3 nucleotides: TGTGCCAGCAGTGGGGGTAACACCTACGAGCAGTACTTC.

This clonotype was seen a handful of times. CDR3 sequence reads: CASSFWLEYEQFF. The CDR3 DNA is TGCGCCAGCAGCTTTTGGCTAGAATATGAGCAGTTCTTC. The chain couples TRBV5-1 to TRBJ2-1; unclear D gene. With 2 bases removed from V and 8 bases from J, the gap between germline ends came to 11 bases. CDR1 SGHRS and CDR2 YFSETQ come from the germline V gene. The CDR3 consists of 13 residues.

The V gene is TRBV4-3, the J gene TRBJ1-4, with 11 positions matching TRBD1. Germline V lookup: CDR1 LGHNA, CDR2 YSLEER. The trim removed 1 base at V and 8 bases at J, leaving 9 bases unmatched. This CDR3 comprises 17 residues. The CDR3 bases are TGCGCCAGCAGCCAAGGGACAGGGGGCGCCTTTACCGAAAAACTGTTTTTT. Encoded protein: CASSQGTGGAFTEKLFF.

CDR3 in DNA: TGCGCCAGCAGCCAAGCCGGGACAGGGGGCTACGAGCAGTACTTC. Protein: CASSQAGTGGYEQYF. This chain uses TRBV4-1 with TRBJ2-7, with 11 bases lining up with TRBD1. Trimming at V came to 1 base and at J to 3 bases, leaving 2 bases not matched to a gene. The CDR3 totals 15 residues. Germline V gene lookup returns CDR1 MGHRA and CDR2 YSYEKL.

This clonotype was found many times. V gene TRBV6-5 combines with J gene TRBJ2-1, with a possible D match to TRBD2 (5 bases). The CDR3 sequence is 13 residues long. V shed 6 bases and J shed 2 bases, with 8 bases lying between them. Germline CDR1 reads MNHEY; CDR2 reads SVGAGI. CDR3 DNA: TGTGCCAGCAGCCCCGGGGCCTACAATGAGCAGTTCTTC. This gives the protein CASSPGAYNEQFF.

In its sample, this clonotype was seen many times. The chain joins TRBV5-1 to TRBJ2-1; D is ambiguous. CDR3 length: 14 residues. Germline assignment: CDR1 SGHRS and CDR2 YFSETQ. With 0 bases removed from V and 12 bases from J, the gap between germline ends came to 16 bases. The CDR3 coding sequence is TGCGCCAGCAGCTTGGCCGTGGGGAATAGACTGCAGTTCTTC. Translating gives CASSLAVGNRLQFF.

The rearrangement joins TRBV7-9 to TRBJ2-5; 11 bases line up with TRBD2. Looked up from germline, CDR1 is SEHNR and CDR2 is FQNEAQ (reference sequence). The CDR3 has 20 amino acids. V lost 4 bases, J lost 2 bases, and 18 bases stayed unmatched. The CDR3 coding sequence is TGTGCCAGCAGCTCCCGGAGGGGGTCCGGGACTAGCGGTACACAAGAGACCCAGTACTTC. Translation gives CASSSRRGSGTSGTQETQYF.

This clonotype showed up just a few times. This rearrangement joins TRBV10-3 to TRBJ2-7, with TRBD1 as a possible D gene (8 bases). Germline V lookup: CDR1 ENHRY, CDR2 SYGVKD. The CDR3 contains 15 residues. Trimming cost V 2 bases and J 7 bases, with 18 bases left between them. The DNA for the CDR3 is TGTGCCATCAGTGAGCGACAGGGGTCGGGAGGTGAGCAGTACTTC. Protein: CAISERQGSGGEQYF.

This clonotype was observed a single time. The chain recombines TRBV11-2 with TRBJ1-1, with 11 bases that match TRBD1. With V trimmed by 4 bases and J by 10 bases, 8 bases remained unmatched. The CDR3 is 14 amino acids. Germline lookup yields CDR1 SGHAT and CDR2 FQNNGV. Here the CDR3 reads CASSSAPGQGGAFF. CDR3 bases: TGTGCCAGCAGCTCTGCACCGGGACAGGGGGGAGCTTTCTTT.